Each of the 21 T cell receptor beta chains below was sequenced from the same sample in a study of CD8 T cells in ankylosing spondylitis. One entry per CDR3 protein results from TCRdb running MiXCR on the 5' RACE reads. The table lists about 130,000 distinct CDR3 sequences, around 9% of them singletons. The sequenced material came from blood, either unsorted or a sorted T cell fraction (not recorded which). The receptor source for this set is a male donor with ankylosing spondylitis or in good health (not recorded which).

V and J are TRBV24-1 and TRBJ2-1; 11 nucleotides agree with TRBD2. Per germline, CDR1 KGHDR and CDR2 SFDVKD. V dropped 6 bases and J dropped 2; count of bases not matched to a gene: 5. The CDR3 covers 16 residues. DNA for the CDR3: TGTGCCACCAGTCGACCGGGACTAGCGGCCTACAATGAGCAGTTCTTC. Encoded protein: CATSRPGLAAYNEQFF.

The gene calls are TRBV29-1 and TRBJ1-1; D unresolved. Deletions cut 7 bases from V and 10 bases from J, with 16 bases between. Germline CDR1 and CDR2: SQVTM and ANQGSEA. CDR3 length: 11 amino acids. The CDR3 reads CSGHRGSRAFF. CDR3 sequence (DNA): TGCAGCGGGCACCGAGGGAGTCGAGCTTTCTTT.

The chain employs TRBV12-3 or TRBV12-4 and TRBJ2-5, with D perhaps TRBD1 or TRBD2 (5 bases each). This CDR3 is 14 amino acids long. Trimming stripped 5 bases from V and 4 bases from J, with 14 bases between. The CDR3 region is CASSPLRGGETQYF. The CDR3 bases are TGTGCCAGCAGTCCCCTACGTGGGGGAGAGACCCAGTACTTC.

This clonotype was detected a few times. The V call is TRBV25-1, the J call TRBJ1-4, with no clear D. CDR3 size: 14 residues. Trimming cost V 1 base and J 0 bases, with 3 bases left between them. Germline loops: CDR1 MGHDK, CDR2 SYGVNS. The CDR3 nucleotides are TGTGCCAGCAGTGAATTGTCAACTAATGAAAAACTGTTTTTT. Residues: CASSELSTNEKLFF. Together with reference TRBV25-1 and TRBJ1-4, the CDR3 gives the full variable domain: EADIYQTPRYLVIGTGKKITLECSQTMGHDKMYWYQQDPGMELHLIHYSYGVNSTEKGDLSSESTVSRIRTEHFPLTLESARPSHTSQYLCASSELSTNEKLFFGSGTQLSVL.

In its sample, this clonotype was seen many times. The DNA for the CDR3 is TGTGCCAGCAGCTTACAGCGCGCTTTGGCCAAAAACATTCAGTACTTC. This codes for CASSLQRALAKNIQYF. This chain links TRBV13 with TRBJ2-4, with D hard to call. V lost 2 bases and J lost 1, with 12 bases in between. The CDR3 covers 16 residues. The V gene's germline CDR1 is PRHDT and CDR2 FYEKMQ (reference sequence).

This clonotype was counted ten times or more. The gene calls are TRBV5-1 and TRBJ2-5; the D is unclear. V was clipped by 4 bases and J by 1 base, with 14 bases between them. Per germline, CDR1 SGHRS and CDR2 YFSETQ. This CDR3 spans 15 amino acids. The CDR3 coding sequence is TGCGCCAGCAGCCTGAGGTCCAGGACCCAAGAGACCCAGTACTTC. It translates to CASSLRSRTQETQYF.

This clonotype appeared a few times. The chain carries TRBV5-1 and TRBJ2-7, with D possibly TRBD2 on 6 matching bases. The CDR3 extends over 15 amino acids. The germline V gene encodes CDR1 SGHRS and CDR2 YFSETQ. The V gene lost 0 bases and the J gene lost 2 bases, with 12 bases spanning the gap. Here the CDR3 DNA reads TGCGCCAGCAGCTTGGAGGTGGACTACCCCTACGAGCAGTACTTC. This gives the protein CASSLEVDYPYEQYF.

On this clonotype itself: This may be a read error: a much more frequent sequence differs by one nucleotide. This chain joins TRBV5-1 and TRBJ2-1; D is perhaps TRBD2 (5 bases). This CDR3 is built from 16 residues. Germline CDR1 and CDR2: SGHRS and YFSETQ. The V and J ends lost 4 bases and 1 base respectively, with 15 bases between them. The CDR3 DNA reads TGCGCCAGCAGCAACCCTAGCCGGATGTCCTACAATGAGCAGTTCTTC. This encodes CASSNPSRMSYNEQFF.

This clonotype was recorded at least ten times. The chain is built from TRBV24-1 and TRBJ2-1; no clear D gene. The germline V gene encodes CDR1 KGHDR and CDR2 SFDVKD. CDR3 length: 12 amino acids. The ends were cut back, 5 bases at V and 6 bases at J, with 7 bases in the middle. For the CDR3, the DNA is TGTGCCACCAGTGGGTGGGCCAATGAGCAGTTCTTC. Translating it yields CATSGWANEQFF.

This clonotype came up many times. The chain recombines TRBV20-1 with TRBJ2-3; 8 nucleotides agree with TRBD2. The germline CDR1 and CDR2 sequences are DFQATT and SNEGSKA (reference sequence). V was clipped by 6 bases and J by 2 bases; unmatched bases: 7. The CDR3 runs 14 residues. The CDR3 protein is CSATTSGFTDTQYF. The CDR3 DNA reads as TGCAGTGCAACAACTAGCGGATTCACAGATACGCAGTATTTT.

The rearrangement joins TRBV7-3 to TRBJ2-5; unclear D gene. V was shortened by 3 bases and J by 7 bases, with 15 bases between the two germline ends. The germline gives CDR1 SGHTA, CDR2 FQGTGA. This CDR3 comprises 14 residues. CDR3 region: CASSFDVGMGTQYF. The DNA for the CDR3 is TGTGCCAGCAGCTTCGATGTGGGGATGGGGACCCAGTACTTC.

This clonotype was seen many times. V is TRBV7-2 and J is TRBJ2-1; 9 nucleotides align to TRBD2. Germline-derived CDR1 and CDR2 are SGHTA and FQGNSA. The junction had 6 bases not matched to a gene; V was cut back by 3 bases and J by 9 bases. CDR3 length: 14 amino acids. The CDR3 DNA reads as TGTGCCAGCAGCTTGGCGGGAGGGAACGCTGAGCAGTTCTTC. It translates to CASSLAGGNAEQFF.

Many counts were recorded for this clonotype. V is TRBV29-1 and J is TRBJ2-2, with D unclear. Germline V gene data show CDR1 as SQVTM and CDR2 as ANQGSEA. V was cut by 4 bases and J by 0 bases, with 9 bases left in between. This CDR3 has 14 amino acids. The CDR3 spells CSVAWGANTGELFF. The CDR3 DNA reads TGCAGCGTTGCGTGGGGTGCGAACACCGGGGAGCTGTTTTTT.

This clonotype appeared once. This chain uses TRBV4-3 with TRBJ2-3, with D perhaps assigned TRBD1 or TRBD2 (5 bases each). This CDR3 spans 15 amino acids. The V and J ends lost 3 bases and 1 base respectively, with 11 bases between them. Germline values: CDR1 LGHNA, CDR2 YSLEER. CDR3: CASSHRDRGTDTQYF. Written as DNA, the CDR3 is TGCGCCAGCAGCCACCGGGACCGCGGCACAGATACGCAGTATTTT.

This clonotype has at least ten counts. J is TRBJ2-5 and V is TRBV29-1; the match to TRBD2 covers 9 bases. V lost 7 bases and J lost 7; bases outside the gene matches: 10. There are 13 residues in the CDR3. CDR1 is SQVTM and CDR2 is ANQGSEA in the germline V gene. CDR3 coding DNA: TGCAGCGCAATCGGGACTAGCTCGGGGACCCAGTACTTC. It codes for CSAIGTSSGTQYF.

This chain links TRBV4-3 with TRBJ2-3, with 7 bases matching TRBD1. This CDR3 has 17 amino acids. V lost 1 base and J lost 5; bases outside the gene matches: 12. The germline V gene has CDR1 LGHNA and CDR2 YSLEER. Here the CDR3 reads CASSQGALRGLRDTQYF. The CDR3 nucleotides read TGCGCCAGCAGCCAAGGAGCTCTGAGGGGGCTCAGAGATACGCAGTATTTT.

The chain couples TRBV19 to TRBJ2-5; D is perhaps TRBD1 or TRBD2 (5 bases each). Germline V gives CDR1 LNHDA, CDR2 SQIVND (reference sequence). The CDR3 has 16 amino acids. V lost 5 bases and J lost 4, with 20 bases in between. This chain's CDR3 is CASSVPGRDRLETQYF. The DNA of the CDR3 is TGTGCCAGTAGTGTACCAGGTCGGGACCGCCTAGAGACCCAGTACTTC.

In this sample, this clonotype turned up a few times. The chain employs TRBV19 and TRBJ2-1, with D perhaps matching TRBD2 (6 bases). The V gene's germline CDR1 is LNHDA and CDR2 SQIVND (reference sequence). With 0 bases removed from V and 4 bases from J, the gap between germline ends came to 19 bases. This CDR3 has 18 residues. The CDR3 spells CASSIDAVAEAIYNEQFF. DNA of the CDR3: TGTGCCAGTAGTATAGATGCAGTAGCGGAGGCTATTTACAATGAGCAGTTCTTC.

The table lists this clonotype with many counts. The V gene is TRBV15, the J gene TRBJ2-7; either TRBD1 or TRBD2 may supply D (6 bases each). Trimming shortened V by 0 bases and J by 4 bases, and 13 bases separated the two germline ends. This CDR3 contains 15 residues. Per germline, CDR1 LNHNV and CDR2 YYDKDF (reference sequence). CDR3 sequence (DNA): TGTGCCACCAGCAGAGATCGGAAAGGGGGGTACGAGCAGTACTTC. Protein sequence: CATSRDRKGGYEQYF.

The table lists this clonotype with many counts. The rearrangement uses TRBV5-6 and TRBJ2-3; D gene ambiguous. The length of the CDR3 is 12 residues. Germline lookup yields CDR1 SGHDT and CDR2 YYEEEE. V lost 0 bases and J lost 4, with 3 bases in between. For the CDR3, the DNA is TGTGCCAGCAGCTTGGTTGCAGATACGCAGTATTTT. This translates into CASSLVADTQYF.

This clonotype came up many times. The V call is TRBV6-1, the J call TRBJ2-7; 10 bases are shared with TRBD2. V dropped 7 bases and J dropped 0; count of bases not matched to a gene: 3. The CDR3 is made up of 14 amino acids. Germline CDR1 reads MNHNS; CDR2 reads SASEGT. The CDR3 DNA reads as TGTGCCAGCACCCAGCGGGGGGGCTCCTACGAGCAGTACTTC. It codes for CASTQRGGSYEQYF.